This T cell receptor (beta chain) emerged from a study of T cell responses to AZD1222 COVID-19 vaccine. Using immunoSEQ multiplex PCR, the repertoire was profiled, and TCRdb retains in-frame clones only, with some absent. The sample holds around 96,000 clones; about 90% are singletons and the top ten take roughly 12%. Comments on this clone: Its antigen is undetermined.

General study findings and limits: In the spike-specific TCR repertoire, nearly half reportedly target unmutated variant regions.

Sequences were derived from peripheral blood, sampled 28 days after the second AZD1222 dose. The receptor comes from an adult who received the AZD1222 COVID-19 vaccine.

This chain's CDR3 is CASMGAGGFYNEQFF. The CDR3 DNA is TGTGCCAGTATGGGGGCGGGAGGGTTCTACAATGAGCAGTTCTTC. This rearrangement joins TRBV19 to TRBJ2-1; 9 bases line up with TRBD2. This CDR3 is 15 amino acids long. Germline V gene sequence: CDR1 LNHDA, CDR2 SQIVND (reference sequence). The V segment lost 7 bases and the J segment 3 bases; nucleotides outside the gene matches: 7.